Below, one T cell receptor (beta chain) is given with its context. The data were obtained in a study of OX40 agonist ivuxolimab in advanced cancers. Background on the study: An agonistic human IgG2 monoclonal antibody against OX40 (CD134) was given.

Prior autoimmune disease or systemic immunosuppression barred patients. Generated by immunoSEQ multiplex PCR, the TCRdb table keeps only in-frame clones and is missing some. The sample lists over 95,000 clones; over 75% were seen once. The CDR3 is 14 residues long. The germline V and J ends were trimmed by 5 bases and 1 base, with 10 bases remaining between them. Germline V gene sequence: CDR1 LNHDA, CDR2 SQIVND (reference sequence). The clonotype originates from an adult with an advanced solid tumor such as melanoma, head and neck, liver or kidney cancer. The chain combines TRBV19 with TRBJ2-3; D is unresolved. Source: CD4+ or CD8+ T cells sorted from blood, taken in a trial of the OX40 agonist ivuxolimab. CDR3 in DNA: TGTGCCAGTAGTTCCTACCTGGGCACAGATACGCAGTATTTT. This codes for CASSSYLGTDTQYF.